Each of the 18 T cell receptor beta chains below was sequenced from the same sample in a study of glioma-infiltrating T cells. Amplification of TCR alpha and beta CDR3 regions from RNA used iRepertoire nested multiplex PCR. Each CDR3 protein is one row after TCRdb ran MiXCR on the multiplex PCR reads. The data contain roughly 350,000 distinct CDR3 sequences, approximately 42% of them singletons. Sequences were obtained from glioma tissue, nonneoplastic brain tissue, or PBMCs (not recorded which). The source of these receptors is a human donor with low-grade glioma or glioblastoma, undergoing nonglioma brain surgery, or in good health (not recorded which).

In this sample, this clonotype turned up a few times. Just one base apart from a much larger clone, this may be a read error. The CDR3 sequence: CAISWRGEQFF. The CDR3 DNA reads TGTGCCATCAGTTGGAGGGGTGAGCAGTTCTTC. The rearrangement uses TRBV6-2 or TRBV6-3 and TRBJ2-1; perhaps TRBD2 as D (6 bases). The CDR3 consists of 11 residues. Germline assignment: CDR1 MNHEY and CDR2 SVGEGT.

Ten or more counts support this clonotype. The V gene is TRBV20-1, the J gene TRBJ2-1; 10 bases are a match to TRBD2. The CDR3 runs to 18 residues. V gave up 1 base and J gave up 9 bases; unmatched junction bases: 18. In germline, CDR1 is DFQATT, CDR2 SNEGSKA (reference sequence). The CDR3 bases are TGCAGTGCTAGAGGGTTTACTAGCGGGGAGCCAGGGTTCGGTGAGCAGTTCTTC. It translates to CSARGFTSGEPGFGEQFF.

This clonotype was observed a handful of times. V usage is TRBV7-9 and J usage is TRBJ2-1, with D uncertain. There are 17 residues in the CDR3. CDR1 and CDR2 from the germline V gene are SEHNR and FQNEAQ (reference sequence). With 5 bases removed from V and 2 bases from J, the gap between germline ends came to 19 bases. CDR3 region: CASSAKWGFQPYNEQFF. Written as DNA, the CDR3 is TGTGCCAGCAGCGCGAAATGGGGATTTCAGCCCTACAATGAGCAGTTCTTC.

This clonotype was detected ten times or more. This sequence joins TRBV4-3 and TRBJ2-2; D gene uncertain. This CDR3 has 13 amino acids. Trimming removed 4 bases at V and 6 bases at J, with 9 bases between. Germline values: CDR1 LGHNA, CDR2 YSLEER. The CDR3 spells CASSPSGAGELFF. CDR3 coding DNA: TGCGCCAGCAGCCCCTCTGGCGCCGGGGAGCTGTTTTTT.

In its sample, this clonotype was seen a few times. The chain joins TRBV6-1 to TRBJ2-2; D not resolved. Trimming took off 7 bases at V and 3 bases at J, with 15 bases between the two ends. The CDR3 runs to 15 residues. Germline V gene lookup returns CDR1 MNHNS and CDR2 SASEGT. The CDR3 sequence is CASTRGAPDTGELFF. CDR3 DNA: TGTGCCAGCACTCGAGGCGCCCCGGACACCGGGGAGCTGTTTTTT.

CDR3: CASSGWGLGNTIYF. CDR3 DNA: TGTGCCAGCAGCGGGTGGGGGCTTGGAAACACCATATATTTT. The chain employs TRBV2 and TRBJ1-3; a possible D gene is TRBD1 (6 bases). Between the trimmed V and J ends, which lost 6 bases and 3 bases, there was a span of 12 bases. The CDR3 is 14 amino acids. The germline CDR1 and CDR2 sequences are SNHLY and FYNNEI.

This clonotype was seen a handful of times. The rearrangement links TRBV4-1 to TRBJ2-7; 7 nucleotides agree with TRBD2. The CDR3 has 17 residues. V lost 0 bases, J lost 1 base, and 9 bases stayed unmatched. Germline V gives CDR1 MGHRA, CDR2 YSYEKL. Written as DNA, the CDR3 is TGCGCCAGCAGCCAAGATGTCAGCCTAGCGGTGTCCTACGAGCAGTACTTC. It specifies CASSQDVSLAVSYEQYF.

The CDR3 DNA reads TGCAGCGTTCAGACTAGCGGAACAGATACGCAGTATTTT. Its translation: CSVQTSGTDTQYF. This chain uses TRBV29-1 with TRBJ2-3; 9 bases align to TRBD2. Germline V lookup: CDR1 SQVTM, CDR2 ANQGSEA. The CDR3 runs 13 residues. Trimming removed 5 bases from V and 3 bases from J; junction bases left unmatched: 3.

The rearrangement uses TRBV30 and TRBJ2-1; D is ambiguous. CDR3 length: 13 amino acids. From germline, CDR1 is GTSNPN and CDR2 SVGIG (reference sequence). The V end was cut by 3 bases, the J end by 0 bases, with 6 bases between. Here the CDR3 reads CAWSLFSYNEQFF. In nucleotides, the CDR3 is TGTGCCTGGAGCCTCTTCTCCTACAATGAGCAGTTCTTC.

A note on this clonotype: A much larger clone differs by one base, so this may be a read error. The chain carries TRBV6-2 or TRBV6-3 and TRBJ2-1; no reliable D call. CDR3 length: 13 residues. Germline V gene sequence: CDR1 MNHEY, CDR2 SVGEGT. The CDR3 nucleotides are TGTGCCAGCAATATGTACCTCTTTTATGAGAAGTTCTTC. Residues: CASNMYLFYEKFF.

This clonotype was detected a few times. This sequence may be a read error, since a much larger clone differs from it by one base. J is TRBJ1-1 and V is TRBV6-2 or TRBV6-3; D not certain. CDR1 is MNHEY and CDR2 is SVGEGT in the germline V gene. The CDR3 loop spans 14 amino acids. CDR3 coding DNA: TGTGCCAGCAGTTACGGGCGGTCGAACGCTGAAGCTTTCTTT. Protein sequence: CASSYGRSNAEAFF.

With regard to this clonotype: Given a much more abundant clone one base away, this may be a read error. This rearrangement joins TRBV6-1 to TRBJ1-5; D might be TRBD1 (5 bases). CDR3 size: 13 residues. Germline lookup yields CDR1 MNHNS and CDR2 SASEGT. The CDR3 DNA follows: TGTTCCAGCAGGGCAGGAGGGGACCAGCCCCAGCATTTT. This translates into CSSRAGGDQPQHF.

The chain employs TRBV20-1 and TRBJ2-5; 9 bases are a match to TRBD1. J lost 4 bases, V lost 6 bases, and 15 bases had no gene match. The CDR3 totals 16 residues. Per the germline V gene, CDR1 is DFQATT and CDR2 is SNEGSKA (reference sequence). The CDR3 DNA reads as TGCAGTGCCCACAACGCCGGGACAGGGAACGGAGAGACCCAGTACTTC. Its protein product is CSAHNAGTGNGETQYF.

Only a few counts were recorded for this clonotype. The chain joins TRBV12-3 or TRBV12-4 to TRBJ2-3; no definite D call. This CDR3 has 13 amino acids. V gave up 6 bases and J gave up 2 bases, with 9 bases separating them. The CDR3 region is CASRTYFTDTQYF. CDR3 nucleotides: TGTGCCAGCAGGACGTATTTCACAGATACGCAGTATTTT.

The chain's CDR3 is CASSLDRDSGGYTF. The CDR3, as DNA: TGTGCCAGCAGTTTGGACAGGGACAGCGGTGGCTACACCTTC. The V and J genes are TRBV12-3 or TRBV12-4 and TRBJ1-2, with 8 bases aligning to TRBD1. The CDR3 contains 14 residues. V was pared by 3 bases and J by 7 bases, with 7 bases of the junction left unmatched.

In the case of this clonotype: A clone one base away is much larger, so this may be a read error. This sequence joins TRBV7-2 and TRBJ1-1; D not certain. Germline values: CDR1 SGHTA, CDR2 FQGNSA. V lost 2 bases to trimming and J lost 0 bases, with 7 bases between them. CDR3 size: 14 residues. The CDR3 DNA follows: TGTGCCAGCAGCTTATGGGGAGTGAACACTGAAGCTTTCTTT. Translation: CASSLWGVNTEAFF.

Concerning this clonotype itself: The conserved phenylalanine or tryptophan normally closing the CDR3 is absent here, so this likely arose from a read error. V and J are TRBV20-1 and TRBJ2-5, with 11 bases lining up with TRBD1. V shed 6 bases and J 2 bases; nucleotides not matched to a gene: 8. Germline CDR1 and CDR2: DFQATT and SNEGSKA (reference sequence). The CDR3 consists of 15 residues. Here the CDR3 reads CSAGGTGGRQETQYL. The CDR3 DNA follows: TGCAGTGCGGGGGGGACAGGGGGAAGACAAGAGACCCAGTACCTC.

This clonotype was counted at least ten times. The rearrangement uses TRBV20-1 and TRBJ2-3, with 7 positions matching TRBD1. Germline CDR1 reads DFQATT; CDR2 reads SNEGSKA (reference sequence). Unmatched junction bases numbered 8, after V lost 6 bases and J lost 2 bases. The CDR3 loop spans 14 amino acids. CDR3 loop: CSAEKGQSTDTQYF. CDR3 sequence (DNA): TGCAGTGCGGAAAAGGGACAGTCCACAGATACGCAGTATTTT.